This is a list of T cell receptor beta chains from one sample in a study of neurological immune-mediated disorders. TCRdb re-called the 5' RACE reads through MiXCR, storing one row per CDR3 protein. The table includes 55,000 or so distinct CDR3 sequences, 4% detected once. Sequenced material: CD4+ T cells from blood. The receptors derive from a woman between 40 and 55 years old with multiple sclerosis. Both conserved end residues are trimmed from each CDR3. D genes are given only for firm matches. Clone size appears in some rows only: once, few, many, or a class for an expanded clone.

D: NA
V: TRBV20-1
size: many
J: TRBJ2-7
CDR3: SASPGLRSSVIYEQY

D: TRBD1
V: TRBV27
size: many
J: TRBJ2-1
CDR3: ASRRDRQGSYNEQF

D: NA
V: TRBV19
size: NA
J: TRBJ1-2
CDR3: ASSVPGTIYGYT

D: NA
V: TRBV4-1
size: many
J: TRBJ1-1
CDR3: ASSQDVNTEAF

D: TRBD2
V: TRBV12-3/TRBV12-4
size: NA
J: TRBJ2-1
CDR3: ASTFLTSGDNEQF

D: TRBD2
V: TRBV4-2
size: many
J: TRBJ2-1
CDR3: ASSQDASGDELNEQF

D: NA
V: TRBV18
size: many
J: TRBJ2-3
CDR3: ASSPPSLPDTQY

D: NA
V: TRBV5-1
size: many
J: TRBJ2-2
CDR3: ASSLWQDTGELF

D: NA
V: TRBV6-5
size: many
J: TRBJ1-1
CDR3: ASSYSRGTAF

D: TRBD2
V: TRBV5-1
size: many
J: TRBJ2-1
CDR3: ASSLGGGGPSNEQF

D: NA
V: TRBV7-9
size: many
J: TRBJ1-1
CDR3: ASSSDQKDTEAF

D: TRBD1
V: TRBV19
size: many
J: TRBJ1-6
CDR3: ASSIPGTGDNSPLH

D: NA
V: TRBV9
size: many
J: TRBJ2-5
CDR3: ASSVDTGRQETQY

D: NA
V: TRBV4-2
size: many
J: TRBJ1-2
CDR3: ASSRTARDGYT

D: NA
V: TRBV7-9
size: many
J: TRBJ2-1
CDR3: ASSSGGAQF

D: TRBD2
V: TRBV7-9
size: many
J: TRBJ2-1
CDR3: ASSYRASGGYNEQF

D: NA
V: TRBV20-1
size: many
J: TRBJ1-2
CDR3: SAPPGGANYGYT

D: NA
V: TRBV5-1
size: many
J: TRBJ2-1
CDR3: ASSLTGIYNEQF

D: NA
V: TRBV5-1
size: many
J: TRBJ2-2
CDR3: ASRGAILNTGELF

D: NA
V: TRBV7-6
size: many
J: TRBJ1-2
CDR3: ASSLIEGVIPGPRFGYT

D: TRBD2
V: TRBV20-1
size: many
J: TRBJ2-3
CDR3: SATGLVKADTQY

D: NA
V: TRBV7-9
size: NA
J: TRBJ2-7
CDR3: ASSLAQGGLY

D: NA
V: TRBV5-5
size: many
J: TRBJ1-6
CDR3: ASSQVDRRIDSPLH

D: NA
V: TRBV20-1
size: many
J: TRBJ2-1
CDR3: SARDPSGGSYNEQF

D: NA
V: TRBV5-1
size: many
J: TRBJ1-1
CDR3: ASRLNTEAF

D: NA
V: TRBV7-3
size: many
J: TRBJ2-6
CDR3: ASSPDGSGANVLT

D: NA
V: TRBV7-8
size: NA
J: TRBJ2-7
CDR3: ASSPWGHEQY

D: NA
V: TRBV7-6
size: many
J: TRBJ2-3
CDR3: ASSLHQGSDTQY

D: TRBD2
V: TRBV7-2
size: many
J: TRBJ2-5
CDR3: ASSLAQGLATSSQY

D: NA
V: TRBV2
size: many
J: TRBJ2-7
CDR3: ASGDYEQY

D: NA
V: TRBV6-5
size: many
J: TRBJ1-5
CDR3: ASRGTGRGTQH

D: TRBD2
V: TRBV7-9
size: many
J: TRBJ2-3
CDR3: ASSLGGTTSTDTQY

D: NA
V: TRBV5-1
size: many
J: TRBJ1-1
CDR3: ASSIQGSTEAF

D: NA
V: TRBV3-1
size: many
J: TRBJ2-1
CDR3: ASSQGDSHNEQF

D: NA
V: TRBV5-1
size: many
J: TRBJ2-2
CDR3: ASSFGPGGELF

D: NA
V: TRBV5-5
size: many
J: TRBJ1-5
CDR3: ASSQGFSTNQPQH

D: NA
V: TRBV7-2
size: many
J: TRBJ2-3
CDR3: ASSLWWTDTQY

D: NA
V: TRBV5-1
size: many
J: TRBJ2-7
CDR3: ASSLELTTYEQY

D: NA
V: TRBV2
size: many
J: TRBJ1-2
CDR3: ASSEALGYYGYT

D: NA
V: TRBV11-2
size: many
J: TRBJ2-3
CDR3: ASSLDQTDTQY

D: TRBD2
V: TRBV7-2
size: few
J: TRBJ2-1
CDR3: ASSQSGGTLSEQF

D: TRBD2
V: TRBV10-3
size: many
J: TRBJ2-1
CDR3: ASTGTSVSNEQF

D: TRBD1
V: TRBV12-3/TRBV12-4
size: many
J: TRBJ2-7
CDR3: ASRQGWGNEQY

D: NA
V: TRBV20-1
size: many
J: TRBJ2-2
CDR3: SAGGRFPGELF

D: NA
V: TRBV6-1
size: many
J: TRBJ1-1
CDR3: ASSVSDSEAF

D: NA
V: TRBV11-2
size: many
J: TRBJ1-3
CDR3: ASSSGSFTTIY

D: TRBD1
V: TRBV20-1
size: many
J: TRBJ1-2
CDR3: SADKGADYGYT

D: TRBD2
V: TRBV7-8
size: many
J: TRBJ2-3
CDR3: ASTLSGGATDTQY

D: NA
V: TRBV4-2
size: once
J: TRBJ2-2
CDR3: ASSQRNHGTGELF

D: NA
V: TRBV15
size: many
J: TRBJ2-7
CDR3: ATSIAPWSYEQY

D: TRBD1
V: TRBV3-1
size: many
J: TRBJ1-5
CDR3: ASSQGGIFRGRNQPQH

D: TRBD1
V: TRBV20-1
size: many
J: TRBJ1-6
CDR3: SASDQGVLGVSPLH

D: NA
V: TRBV7-9
size: many
J: TRBJ2-2
CDR3: ASSPRDRTRRAGELF

D: TRBD2
V: TRBV6-2/TRBV6-3
size: NA
J: TRBJ2-3
CDR3: ASSYSLDLPGLASTDTQY

D: TRBD1
V: TRBV5-1
size: many
J: TRBJ2-7
CDR3: ASSSYRGINYEQY